This is a list of T cell receptor beta chains from one sample in a study of blood T cell repertoires in COVID-19. Produced via immunoSEQ multiplex PCR; TCRdb's table is partial and in-frame only. The data show about 270,000 clones, with 81% seen just once and 2.5% to 3% held by the top ten. Source material: peripheral blood. These receptors were obtained from a woman in her sixties or seventies with active or convalescent COVID-19. Both conserved end residues are part of each CDR3. A D gene is named only where the DNA matches it firmly. Clone size is not always given. Where it is, it says once, few, many or a class for expanded clones.

v_gene: TRBV2; abundance: .; j_gene: TRBJ1-4; d_gene: TRBD1; CDR3aa: CASTKGPDRDLGNEKLFF; CDR3nt: TGTGCCAGCACTAAAGGCCCGGACAGGGATTTGGGTAATGAAAAACTGTTTTTT
v_gene: TRBV25-1; abundance: .; j_gene: TRBJ1-1; d_gene: TRBD1; CDR3aa: CASRELQGQYTEAFF; CDR3nt: TGTGCCAGCAGGGAACTACAGGGGCAGTACACTGAAGCTTTCTTT
v_gene: TRBV6-2/TRBV6-3; abundance: .; j_gene: TRBJ2-1; d_gene: .; CDR3aa: CASSYFGDEQFF; CDR3nt: TGTGCCAGCAGTTACTTCGGGGATGAGCAGTTCTTC
v_gene: TRBV10-3; abundance: once; j_gene: TRBJ2-2; d_gene: TRBD1; CDR3aa: CAISWTGEANTGELFF; CDR3nt: TGTGCCATCAGTTGGACAGGGGAGGCGAACACCGGGGAGCTGTTTTTT
v_gene: TRBV11-3; abundance: few; j_gene: TRBJ2-3; d_gene: TRBD2; CDR3aa: CASSNPMGRGGSDTQYF; CDR3nt: TGTGCCAGCAGCAACCCCATGGGGCGGGGGGGTTCCGATACGCAGTATTTT
v_gene: TRBV5-1; abundance: .; j_gene: TRBJ1-2; d_gene: .; CDR3aa: CASSFGVEYGYTF; CDR3nt: TGCGCCAGCAGCTTCGGGGTGGAATATGGCTACACCTTC
v_gene: TRBV4-1; abundance: .; j_gene: TRBJ2-1; d_gene: .; CDR3aa: CASSHPSTGPAYNEQFF; CDR3nt: TGCGCCAGCAGCCACCCCTCTACAGGGCCGGCCTACAATGAGCAGTTCTTC
v_gene: TRBV18; abundance: .; j_gene: TRBJ2-1; d_gene: TRBD1; CDR3aa: CASSPAGTGGYNEQFF; CDR3nt: TGTGCCAGCTCACCAGCCGGGACAGGGGGCTACAATGAGCAGTTCTTC
v_gene: TRBV13; abundance: .; j_gene: TRBJ1-1; d_gene: .; CDR3aa: CASSGGRVVVNTEAFF; CDR3nt: TGTGCCAGCAGCGGCGGGAGGGTCGTGGTGAACACTGAAGCTTTCTTT
v_gene: TRBV7-8; abundance: .; j_gene: TRBJ2-1; d_gene: TRBD1; CDR3aa: CASSVDRGHSEQFF; CDR3nt: TGTGCCAGCAGCGTAGACAGGGGGCATTCCGAGCAGTTCTTC
v_gene: TRBV7-7; abundance: .; j_gene: TRBJ2-5; d_gene: TRBD1; CDR3aa: CASSFGGQGIETQYF; CDR3nt: TGTGCTAGCAGCTTCGGGGGACAGGGGATCGAGACCCAGTACTTC
v_gene: TRBV25-1; abundance: many; j_gene: TRBJ2-2; d_gene: TRBD2; CDR3aa: CASTSGGLAGMNTGELFF; CDR3nt: TGTGCCAGCACTTCTGGGGGACTAGCGGGGATGAACACCGGGGAGCTGTTTTTT
v_gene: TRBV18; abundance: .; j_gene: TRBJ1-1; d_gene: .; CDR3aa: CASSPNPRVTGGEAFF; CDR3nt: TGTGCCAGCTCACCAAATCCCCGAGTGACGGGGGGAGAAGCTTTCTTT
v_gene: TRBV5-1; abundance: .; j_gene: TRBJ2-5; d_gene: .; CDR3aa: CASSLVSRVETQYF; CDR3nt: TGCGCCAGCAGCTTGGTGTCGAGGGTGGAGACCCAGTACTTC
v_gene: TRBV4-3; abundance: .; j_gene: TRBJ1-1; d_gene: .; CDR3aa: CASSQEPGETEAFF; CDR3nt: TGCGCCAGCAGCCAAGAACCGGGGGAAACTGAAGCTTTCTTT
v_gene: TRBV7-3; abundance: few; j_gene: TRBJ2-7; d_gene: TRBD2; CDR3aa: CASSSGGTYEQYF; CDR3nt: TGTGCCAGCAGCTCGGGGGGTACCTACGAGCAGTACTTC
v_gene: TRBV19; abundance: .; j_gene: TRBJ2-2; d_gene: .; CDR3aa: CASTPDSANTGELFF; CDR3nt: TGTGCCAGTACTCCGGACAGCGCGAACACCGGGGAGCTGTTTTTT
v_gene: TRBV10-3; abundance: once; j_gene: TRBJ1-6; d_gene: .; CDR3aa: CAISESRTVNSPLHF; CDR3nt: TGTGCCATCAGTGAGTCTAGAACAGTAAATTCACCCCTCCACTTT
v_gene: TRBV4-2; abundance: .; j_gene: TRBJ2-5; d_gene: TRBD2; CDR3aa: CASSQFNSGGAEETQYF; CDR3nt: TGTGCCAGCAGCCAGTTCAATAGCGGGGGGGCTGAAGAGACCCAGTACTTC
v_gene: TRBV18; abundance: .; j_gene: TRBJ1-2; d_gene: .; CDR3aa: CASSQDNNYGYTF; CDR3nt: TGTGCCAGCTCACAGGACAATAACTATGGCTACACCTTC
v_gene: TRBV14; abundance: .; j_gene: TRBJ2-2; d_gene: TRBD2; CDR3aa: CASSQDWFGGDTGELFF; CDR3nt: TGTGCCAGCAGCCAAGATTGGTTCGGGGGGGACACCGGGGAGCTGTTTTTT
v_gene: TRBV3-1/TRBV3-2; abundance: .; j_gene: TRBJ1-1; d_gene: .; CDR3aa: CASSFNLQGTEAFF; CDR3nt: TGTGCCAGCAGCTTCAACTTACAGGGCACTGAAGCTTTCTTT
v_gene: TRBV3-1/TRBV3-2; abundance: .; j_gene: TRBJ2-5; d_gene: .; CDR3aa: CASSQGAGETQYF; CDR3nt: TGTGCCAGCAGCCAAGGGGCTGGGGAGACCCAGTACTTC
v_gene: TRBV19; abundance: .; j_gene: TRBJ2-1; d_gene: TRBD2; CDR3aa: CASSIEYAGGQDEQFF; CDR3nt: TGTGCCAGTAGTATAGAATATGCGGGGGGGCAGGATGAGCAGTTCTTC
v_gene: TRBV5-1; abundance: .; j_gene: TRBJ1-6; d_gene: .; CDR3aa: CASSLNPLGSRGSSYNSPLHF; CDR3nt: TGCGCCAGCAGCCTAAACCCCCTGGGGAGCCGGGGAAGCTCCTATAATTCACCCCTCCACTTT
v_gene: TRBV4-1; abundance: .; j_gene: TRBJ2-1; d_gene: .; CDR3aa: CASSLLGLTSYNEQFF; CDR3nt: TGCGCCAGCAGCCTCTTGGGCCTCACCTCCTACAATGAGCAGTTCTTC
v_gene: TRBV3-1/TRBV3-2; abundance: .; j_gene: TRBJ1-4; d_gene: .; CDR3aa: CASSGGAGEKLFF; CDR3nt: TGTGCCAGCAGCGGTGGGGCGGGAGAAAAACTGTTTTTT
v_gene: TRBV6-4; abundance: .; j_gene: TRBJ1-1; d_gene: .; CDR3aa: CASRPMAGLNTEAFF; CDR3nt: TGTGCCAGCCGACCAATGGCAGGGCTGAACACTGAAGCTTTCTTT
v_gene: TRBV5-6; abundance: .; j_gene: TRBJ1-2; d_gene: TRBD1; CDR3aa: CASSLATGVASYGYTF; CDR3nt: TGTGCCAGCAGCTTGGCCACAGGGGTAGCTAGCTATGGCTACACCTTC
v_gene: TRBV19; abundance: .; j_gene: TRBJ1-4; d_gene: TRBD1; CDR3aa: CASSITGTGGAANEKLFF; CDR3nt: TGTGCCAGTAGTATAACCGGGACAGGGGGTGCGGCGAATGAAAAACTGTTTTTT
v_gene: TRBV19; abundance: .; j_gene: TRBJ1-1; d_gene: .; CDR3aa: CASSQATNTEAFF; CDR3nt: TGTGCCAGTAGCCAGGCGACCAACACTGAAGCTTTCTTT
v_gene: TRBV5-4; abundance: .; j_gene: TRBJ2-7; d_gene: .; CDR3aa: CASSLDLGASSYEQYF; CDR3nt: TGTGCCAGCAGCTTGGATCTGGGGGCGAGCTCCTACGAGCAGTACTTC
v_gene: TRBV2; abundance: .; j_gene: TRBJ1-2; d_gene: .; CDR3aa: CASSLDDRNGYTF; CDR3nt: TGTGCCAGCAGTTTAGACGACAGGAATGGCTACACCTTC
v_gene: TRBV2; abundance: .; j_gene: TRBJ1-4; d_gene: .; CDR3aa: CASSGQAPNEKLFF; CDR3nt: TGTGCCAGCAGTGGACAGGCCCCTAATGAAAAACTGTTTTTT
v_gene: TRBV11-3; abundance: .; j_gene: TRBJ2-7; d_gene: .; CDR3aa: CASSSTGIHEQYF; CDR3nt: TGTGCCAGCAGCTCTACAGGGATTCACGAGCAGTACTTC
v_gene: TRBV3-1/TRBV3-2; abundance: .; j_gene: TRBJ2-1; d_gene: TRBD2; CDR3aa: CASSQTPGRGADEQFF; CDR3nt: TGTGCCAGCAGCCAGACCCCAGGGCGGGGGGCGGATGAGCAGTTCTTC
v_gene: TRBV30; abundance: .; j_gene: TRBJ2-7; d_gene: .; CDR3aa: CAWSGVEGAYEQYF; CDR3nt: TGTGCCTGGAGTGGGGTAGAGGGGGCCTACGAGCAGTACTTC
v_gene: TRBV9; abundance: .; j_gene: TRBJ1-1; d_gene: .; CDR3aa: CASSPLWGGSTEAFF; CDR3nt: TGTGCCAGCAGCCCCCTGTGGGGGGGGTCCACTGAAGCTTTCTTT
v_gene: TRBV19; abundance: once; j_gene: TRBJ1-2; d_gene: .; CDR3aa: CASSIGGRASTF; CDR3nt: TGTGCCAGTAGTATAGGGGGCAGGGCATCTACCTTC
v_gene: TRBV7-2; abundance: .; j_gene: TRBJ2-6; d_gene: TRBD2; CDR3aa: CASSVGLAGSSGANVLTF; CDR3nt: TGTGCCAGCAGCGTGGGTCTAGCGGGCAGCTCTGGGGCCAACGTCCTGACTTTC
v_gene: TRBV2; abundance: .; j_gene: TRBJ1-1; d_gene: .; CDR3aa: CASSSQGRGTEAFF; CDR3nt: TGTGCCAGCAGTTCGCAGGGGCGAGGCACTGAAGCTTTCTTT
v_gene: TRBV5-7; abundance: once; j_gene: TRBJ1-1; d_gene: .; CDR3aa: CASSLQLLLEAFF; CDR3nt: TGTGCCAGCAGCTTGCAACTCTTACTAGAAGCTTTCTTT
v_gene: TRBV7-2; abundance: .; j_gene: TRBJ1-5; d_gene: .; CDR3aa: CASSLVAKGDQPQHF; CDR3nt: TGTGCCAGCAGCTTAGTGGCGAAAGGGGATCAGCCCCAGCATTTT
v_gene: TRBV7-9; abundance: once; j_gene: TRBJ2-2; d_gene: TRBD1; CDR3aa: CASSSGQTTGELFF; CDR3nt: TGTGCCAGCAGCTCGGGACAGACAACCGGGGAGCTGTTTTTT
v_gene: TRBV7-2; abundance: .; j_gene: TRBJ2-7; d_gene: TRBD1; CDR3aa: CASSLTGPRGPEQYF; CDR3nt: TGTGCCAGCAGCTTAACGGGCCCCAGGGGGCCCGAGCAGTACTTC
v_gene: TRBV30; abundance: .; j_gene: TRBJ1-2; d_gene: TRBD1; CDR3aa: CATGQGFNGYTF; CDR3nt: TGTGCTACGGGACAGGGGTTCAATGGCTACACCTTC